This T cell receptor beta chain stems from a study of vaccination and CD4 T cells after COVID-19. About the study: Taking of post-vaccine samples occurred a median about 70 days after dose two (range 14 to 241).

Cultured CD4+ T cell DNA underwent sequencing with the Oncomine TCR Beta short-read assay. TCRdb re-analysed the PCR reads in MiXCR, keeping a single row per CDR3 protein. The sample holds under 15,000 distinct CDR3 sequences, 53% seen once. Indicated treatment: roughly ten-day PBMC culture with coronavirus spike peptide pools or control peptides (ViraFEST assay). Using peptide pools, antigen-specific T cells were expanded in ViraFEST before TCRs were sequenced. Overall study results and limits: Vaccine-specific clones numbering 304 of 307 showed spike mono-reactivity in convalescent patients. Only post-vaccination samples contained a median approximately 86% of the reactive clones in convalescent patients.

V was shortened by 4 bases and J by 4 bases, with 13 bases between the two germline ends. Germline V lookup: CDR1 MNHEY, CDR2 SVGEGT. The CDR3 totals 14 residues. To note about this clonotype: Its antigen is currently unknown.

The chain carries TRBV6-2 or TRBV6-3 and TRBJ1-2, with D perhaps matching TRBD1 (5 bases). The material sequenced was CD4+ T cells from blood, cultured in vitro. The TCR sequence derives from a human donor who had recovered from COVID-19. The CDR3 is CASSLQGSIYGYTF. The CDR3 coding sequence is TGTGCCAGCAGTTTGCAGGGTTCGATCTATGGCTACACCTTC.